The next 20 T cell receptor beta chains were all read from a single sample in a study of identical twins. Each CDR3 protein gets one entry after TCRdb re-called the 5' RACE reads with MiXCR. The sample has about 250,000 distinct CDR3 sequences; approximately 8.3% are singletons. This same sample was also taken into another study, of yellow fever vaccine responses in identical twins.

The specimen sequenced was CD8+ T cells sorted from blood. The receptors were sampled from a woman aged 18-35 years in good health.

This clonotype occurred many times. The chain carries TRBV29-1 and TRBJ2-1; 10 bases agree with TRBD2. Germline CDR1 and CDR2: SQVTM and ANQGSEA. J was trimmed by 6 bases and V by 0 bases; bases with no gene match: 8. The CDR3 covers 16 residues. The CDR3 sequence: CSVEDLELAGRNEQFF. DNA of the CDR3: TGCAGCGTTGAAGATCTTGAACTAGCGGGACGCAATGAGCAGTTCTTC.

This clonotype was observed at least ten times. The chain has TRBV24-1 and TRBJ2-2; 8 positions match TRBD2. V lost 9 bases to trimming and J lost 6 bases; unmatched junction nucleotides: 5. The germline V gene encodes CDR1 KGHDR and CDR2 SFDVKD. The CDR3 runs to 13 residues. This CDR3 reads CATRPGGSGELFF. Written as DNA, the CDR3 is TGTGCCACCCGCCCGGGAGGGTCCGGGGAGCTGTTTTTT.

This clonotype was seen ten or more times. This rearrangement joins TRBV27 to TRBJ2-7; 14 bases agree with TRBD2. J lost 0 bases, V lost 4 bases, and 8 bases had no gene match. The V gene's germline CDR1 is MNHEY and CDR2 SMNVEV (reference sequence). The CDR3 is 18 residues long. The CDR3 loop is CASSSWTSGRPFSYEQYF. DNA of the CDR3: TGTGCCAGCAGTTCCTGGACTAGCGGGAGGCCCTTCTCCTACGAGCAGTACTTC.

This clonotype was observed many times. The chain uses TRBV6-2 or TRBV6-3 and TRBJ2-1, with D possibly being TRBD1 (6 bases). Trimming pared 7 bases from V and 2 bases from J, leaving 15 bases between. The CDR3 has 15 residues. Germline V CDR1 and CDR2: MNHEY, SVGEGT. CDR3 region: CASNPRGGTYNEQFF. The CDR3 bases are TGTGCCAGCAACCCCAGGGGCGGTACCTACAATGAGCAGTTCTTC.

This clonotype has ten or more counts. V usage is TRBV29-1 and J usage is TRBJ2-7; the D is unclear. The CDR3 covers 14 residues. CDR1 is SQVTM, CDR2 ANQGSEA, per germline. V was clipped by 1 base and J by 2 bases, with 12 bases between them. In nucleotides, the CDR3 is TGCAGCGTTGAAGGGCAGGACGGACCCTACGAGCAGTACTTC. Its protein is CSVEGQDGPYEQYF.

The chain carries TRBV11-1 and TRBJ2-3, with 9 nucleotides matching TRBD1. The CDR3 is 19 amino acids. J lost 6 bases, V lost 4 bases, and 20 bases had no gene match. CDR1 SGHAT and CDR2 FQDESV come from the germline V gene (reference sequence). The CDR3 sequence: CASSSSGWFGDREPDTQYF. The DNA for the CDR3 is TGTGCCAGCAGCTCATCGGGGTGGTTCGGGGACAGGGAACCGGATACGCAGTATTTT. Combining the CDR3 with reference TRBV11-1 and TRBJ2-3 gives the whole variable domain EAEVAQSPRYKITEKSQAVAFWCDPISGHATLYWYRQILGQGPELLVQFQDESVVDDSQLPKDRFSAERLKGVDSTLKIQPAELGDSAMYLCASSSSGWFGDREPDTQYFGPGTRLTVL.

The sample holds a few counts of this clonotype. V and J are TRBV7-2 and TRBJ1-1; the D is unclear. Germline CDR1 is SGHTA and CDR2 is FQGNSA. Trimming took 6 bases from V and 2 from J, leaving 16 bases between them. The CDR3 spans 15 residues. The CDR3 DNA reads TGTGCCAGCAGTTCCGTAGAGACACTCAACACTGAAGCTTTCTTT. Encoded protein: CASSSVETLNTEAFF.

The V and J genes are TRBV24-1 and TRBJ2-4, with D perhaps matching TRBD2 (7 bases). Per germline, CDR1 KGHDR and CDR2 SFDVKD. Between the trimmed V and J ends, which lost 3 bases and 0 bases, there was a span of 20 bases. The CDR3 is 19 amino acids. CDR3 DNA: TGTGCCACCAGTGATAACGAGGGAGGGCGGGGGCAAGCCAAAAACATTCAGTACTTC. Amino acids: CATSDNEGGRGQAKNIQYF.

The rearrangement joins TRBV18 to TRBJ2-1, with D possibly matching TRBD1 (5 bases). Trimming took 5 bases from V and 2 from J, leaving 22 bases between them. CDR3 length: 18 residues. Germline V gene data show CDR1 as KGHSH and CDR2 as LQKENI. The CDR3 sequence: CASSTADPSMGPYNEQFF. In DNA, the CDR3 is TGTGCCAGCTCAACGGCGGACCCTAGTATGGGGCCCTACAATGAGCAGTTCTTC. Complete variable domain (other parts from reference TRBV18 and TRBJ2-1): NAGVMQNPRHLVRRRGQEARLRCSPMKGHSHVYWYRQLPEEGLKFMVYLQKENIIDESGMPKERFSAEFPKEGPSILRIQQVVRGDSAAYFCASSTADPSMGPYNEQFFGPGTRLTVL.

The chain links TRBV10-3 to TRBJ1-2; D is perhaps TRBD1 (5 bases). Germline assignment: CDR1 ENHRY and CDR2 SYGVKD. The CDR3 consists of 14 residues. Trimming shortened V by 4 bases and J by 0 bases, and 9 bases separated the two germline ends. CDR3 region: CAISATDPNYGYTF. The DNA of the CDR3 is TGTGCCATCAGTGCGACAGATCCTAACTATGGCTACACCTTC.

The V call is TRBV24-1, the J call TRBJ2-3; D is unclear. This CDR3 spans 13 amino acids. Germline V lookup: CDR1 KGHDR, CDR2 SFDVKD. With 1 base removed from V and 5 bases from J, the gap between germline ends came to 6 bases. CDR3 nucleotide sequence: TGTGCCACCAGTGATTTAGCGTTAGATACGCAGTATTTT. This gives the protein CATSDLALDTQYF.

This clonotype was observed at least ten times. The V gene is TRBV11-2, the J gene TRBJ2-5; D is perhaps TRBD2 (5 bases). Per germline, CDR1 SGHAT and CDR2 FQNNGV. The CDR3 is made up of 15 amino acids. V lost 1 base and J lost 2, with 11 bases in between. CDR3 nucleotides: TGTGCCAGCAGCTTAGTTCTGACTACACAAGAGACCCAGTACTTC. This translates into CASSLVLTTQETQYF. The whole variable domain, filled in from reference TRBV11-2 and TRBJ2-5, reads EAGVAQSPRYKIIEKRQSVAFWCNPISGHATLYWYQQILGQGPKLLIQFQNNGVVDDSQLPKDRFSAERLKGVDSTLKIQPAKLEDSAVYLCASSLVLTTQETQYFGPGTRLLVL.

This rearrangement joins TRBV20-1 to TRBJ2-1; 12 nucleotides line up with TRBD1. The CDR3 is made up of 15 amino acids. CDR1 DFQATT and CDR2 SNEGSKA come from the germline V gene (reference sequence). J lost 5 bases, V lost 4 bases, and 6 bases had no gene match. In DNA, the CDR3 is TGCAGTGCTACCCAGGGACAGGGGGCAGACAATGAGCAGTTCTTC. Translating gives CSATQGQGADNEQFF.

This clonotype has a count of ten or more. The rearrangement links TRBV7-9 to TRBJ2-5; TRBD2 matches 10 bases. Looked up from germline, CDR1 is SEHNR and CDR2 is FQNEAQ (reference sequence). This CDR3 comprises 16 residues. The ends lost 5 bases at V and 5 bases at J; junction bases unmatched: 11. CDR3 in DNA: TGTGCCAGCAGCCAACTCACTAGCGGGGCCGGGGAGACCCAGTACTTC. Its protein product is CASSQLTSGAGETQYF. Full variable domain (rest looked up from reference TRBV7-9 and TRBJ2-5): DTGVSQNPRHKITKRGQNVTFRCDPISEHNRLYWYRQTLGQGPEFLTYFQNEAQLEKSRLLSDRFSAERPKGSFSTLEIQRTEQGDSAMYLCASSQLTSGAGETQYFGPGTRLLVL.

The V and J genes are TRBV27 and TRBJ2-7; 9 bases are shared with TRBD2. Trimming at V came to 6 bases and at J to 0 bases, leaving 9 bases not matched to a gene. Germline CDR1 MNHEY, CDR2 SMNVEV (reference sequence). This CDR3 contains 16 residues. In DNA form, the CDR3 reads TGTGCCAGCAGGCCTAGACTAGCGGACAACTCCTACGAGCAGTACTTC. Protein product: CASRPRLADNSYEQYF.

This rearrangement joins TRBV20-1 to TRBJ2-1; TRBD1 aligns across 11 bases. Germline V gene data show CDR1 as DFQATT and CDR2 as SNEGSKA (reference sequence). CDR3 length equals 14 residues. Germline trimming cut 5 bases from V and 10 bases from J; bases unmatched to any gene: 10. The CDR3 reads CSACRDRGYEEQFF. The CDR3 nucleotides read TGCAGTGCTTGCCGGGACAGGGGGTATGAGGAGCAGTTCTTC.

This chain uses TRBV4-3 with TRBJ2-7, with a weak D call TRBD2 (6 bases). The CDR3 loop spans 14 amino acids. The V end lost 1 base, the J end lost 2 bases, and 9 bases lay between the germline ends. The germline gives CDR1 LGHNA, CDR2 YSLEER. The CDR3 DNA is TGCGCCAGCAGCCAAGGGACTAATCCCTACGAGCAGTACTTC. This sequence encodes CASSQGTNPYEQYF.

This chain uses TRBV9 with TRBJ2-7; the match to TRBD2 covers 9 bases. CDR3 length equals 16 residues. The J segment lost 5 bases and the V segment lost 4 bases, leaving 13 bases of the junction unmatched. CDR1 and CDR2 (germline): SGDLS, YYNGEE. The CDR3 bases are TGTGCCAGCAGCTATGGCGGGGGGGCTTTATTCGACGAGCAGTACTTC. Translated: CASSYGGGALFDEQYF.

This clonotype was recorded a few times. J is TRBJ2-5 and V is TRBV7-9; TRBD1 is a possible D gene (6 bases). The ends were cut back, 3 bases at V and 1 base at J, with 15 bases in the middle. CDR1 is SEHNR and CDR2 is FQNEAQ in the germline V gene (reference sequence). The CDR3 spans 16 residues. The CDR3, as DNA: TGTGCCAGCAGCTTCAACCGGGACACACTCCAAGAGACCCAGTACTTC. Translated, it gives CASSFNRDTLQETQYF.

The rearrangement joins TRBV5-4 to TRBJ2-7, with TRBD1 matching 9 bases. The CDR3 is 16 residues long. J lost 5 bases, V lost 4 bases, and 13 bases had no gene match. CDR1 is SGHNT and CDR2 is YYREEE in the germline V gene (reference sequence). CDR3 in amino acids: CASSNIGQGRLDEQYF. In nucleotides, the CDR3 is TGTGCCAGCAGCAACATAGGACAGGGGAGGTTGGACGAGCAGTACTTC.